Below, 24 T cell receptor beta chains from the same sample are listed, as sequenced in a study of T cell responses to AZD1222 COVID-19 vaccine. The method was immunoSEQ multiplex PCR; TCRdb's version includes in-frame clones alone and lacks a portion of them. Of 150,000 to 190,000 clones listed, 90% are singletons. The input for sequencing was peripheral blood, taken on day 0 of AZD1222 vaccination. These receptors all come from an adult in good health.

V gene TRBV5-8 combines with J gene TRBJ1-5; D gene unclear. Germline V gives CDR1 SGHTS, CDR2 YDEGEE. This CDR3 spans 14 amino acids. The V gene lost 1 base and the J gene lost 3 bases, with 8 bases spanning the gap. The CDR3, as DNA: TGTGCCAGCAGCTTGTATAGTCCCAATCAGCCCCAGCATTTT. This codes for CASSLYSPNQPQHF.

The genes are TRBV18 and TRBJ1-1; D unclear. The CDR3 loop spans 12 amino acids. Germline values: CDR1 KGHSH, CDR2 LQKENI. The V and J ends lost 3 bases and 7 bases respectively, with 9 bases between them. CDR3 bases: TGTGCCAGCTCACCGAGAGATCGTGAAGCTTTCTTT. Protein: CASSPRDREAFF. The complete variable domain, with remaining parts taken from reference TRBV18 and TRBJ1-1, reads NAGVMQNPRHLVRRRGQEARLRCSPMKGHSHVYWYRQLPEEGLKFMVYLQKENIIDESGMPKERFSAEFPKEGPSILRIQQVVRGDSAAYFCASSPRDREAFFGQGTRLTVV.

The CDR3 nucleotides read TGTGCCAGCAGTTTATTAAGAGTTACAGGGGATATCACTGAAGCTTTCTTT. Translated: CASSLLRVTGDITEAFF. The chain couples TRBV27 to TRBJ1-1; 7 bases align to TRBD1. This CDR3 is 17 amino acids long. CDR1 and CDR2 from the germline V gene are MNHEY and SMNVEV (reference sequence). V shed 1 base and J 4 bases; nucleotides not matched to a gene: 12.

This chain links TRBV6-4 with TRBJ1-1; D gene unclear. Germline-derived CDR1 and CDR2 are MRHNA and SNTAGT. CDR3 length: 13 amino acids. V was trimmed by 4 bases and J by 8 bases, leaving 14 bases between them. The CDR3, as DNA: TGTGCCAGCAGTGTTGAAGGAGAGGGAGAAGCTTTCTTT. Translated, it gives CASSVEGEGEAFF.

The rearrangement joins TRBV3-1 (or the pseudogene TRBV3-2) to TRBJ2-1; D is ambiguous. The CDR3 sequence is 12 residues long. V shed 1 base and J shed 12 bases, with 10 bases lying between them. Germline loops: CDR1 LGHDT, CDR2 YNNKEL (reference sequence). CDR3 sequence (DNA): TGTGCCAGCAGCCAAGGTAGGAACAGGCAGTTCTTC. Its translation: CASSQGRNRQFF.

The table lists this clone with a few counts. The chain's CDR3 is CASSRQPNSPLHF. The CDR3 region has the DNA TGTGCCAGCAGTCGCCAACCGAATTCACCCCTCCACTTT. The J gene is TRBJ1-6, the V gene TRBV27; no definite D call. Germline lookup yields CDR1 MNHEY and CDR2 SMNVEV (reference sequence). V dropped 5 bases and J dropped 7 bases, with 9 bases sitting between them. CDR3 length equals 13 residues.

The chain joins TRBV15 to TRBJ2-5, with D maybe TRBD1 (5 bases). V was pared by 1 base and J by 1 base, with 7 bases between. Germline values: CDR1 LNHNV, CDR2 YYDKDF (reference sequence). The CDR3 extends over 14 amino acids. CDR3 sequence: CATSRGQRQETQYF. The CDR3 DNA is TGTGCCACCAGCAGAGGACAGCGCCAAGAGACCCAGTACTTC.

V and J are TRBV13 and TRBJ2-7; 8 bases fit TRBD2. From germline, CDR1 is PRHDT and CDR2 FYEKMQ (reference sequence). V shed 6 bases, J shed 0 bases, and the junction held 4 bases outside the gene matches. The length of the CDR3 is 14 residues. For the CDR3, the DNA is TGTGCCAGCAGGCAGAGCGGGAGCTCCTACGAGCAGTACTTC. This translates into CASRQSGSSYEQYF.

The V call is TRBV18, the J call TRBJ2-5; the match to TRBD2 covers 10 bases. The CDR3 runs 13 residues. CDR1 KGHSH and CDR2 LQKENI come from the germline V gene. The junction had 2 bases not matched to a gene; V was cut back by 3 bases and J by 7 bases. CDR3 residues: CASSPWTSGTQYF. Written as DNA, the CDR3 is TGTGCCAGCTCACCCTGGACTAGCGGGACCCAGTACTTC.

V and J are TRBV25-1 and TRBJ2-1; 12 bases fit TRBD2. After removal of 4 bases from V and 5 bases from J, the junction contained 0 bases not matched to a gene. The CDR3 loop spans 14 amino acids. The germline CDR1 and CDR2 sequences are MGHDK and SYGVNS. DNA for the CDR3: TGTGCCAGCAGTGCTAGCGGGAGGGACAATGAGCAGTTCTTC. Protein: CASSASGRDNEQFF.

The genes are TRBV24-1 and TRBJ2-5; possible D gene TRBD2, 7 bases. V was clipped by 3 bases and J by 5 bases, with 18 bases between them. The CDR3 totals 16 residues. Germline values: CDR1 KGHDR, CDR2 SFDVKD. This chain's CDR3 is CATSDLAGAGRETQYF. Written as DNA, the CDR3 is TGTGCCACCAGTGATCTGGCGGGGGCGGGTCGGGAGACCCAGTACTTC.

The chain joins TRBV4-1 to TRBJ2-1; 12 positions match TRBD2. The CDR3 loop spans 19 amino acids. The V and J ends lost 0 bases and 5 bases, in that order; junction bases with no gene match: 11. The germline V gene encodes CDR1 MGHRA and CDR2 YSYEKL. Here the CDR3 DNA reads TGCGCCAGCAGCCAAGATCCCCCCTGGACTAGCGGGATGAACAATGAGCAGTTCTTC. Translating it yields CASSQDPPWTSGMNNEQFF.

As DNA, the CDR3 is TGTGCCAGCAGCTTAACTCCAACGGGCGGGCGGGAGTATATAGATACGCAGTATTTT. It specifies CASSLTPTGGREYIDTQYF. The V gene is TRBV7-6, the J gene TRBJ2-3, with 7 bases that match TRBD2. V lost 2 bases, J lost 5 bases, and 19 bases stayed unmatched. The CDR3 sequence is 19 residues long. Germline lookup yields CDR1 SGHVS and CDR2 FNYEAQ.

The chain recombines TRBV20-1 with TRBJ2-3; 7 bases line up with TRBD2. CDR3 size: 15 residues. The V gene end was trimmed by 3 bases and the J gene end by 2 bases; junction bases not matched to a gene: 8. CDR1 DFQATT and CDR2 SNEGSKA come from the germline V gene (reference sequence). The CDR3 nucleotides are TGCAGTGCTAGTCTGGGCGGGAGTATCACAGATACGCAGTATTTT. This translates into CSASLGGSITDTQYF.

The V and J genes are TRBV13 and TRBJ2-5; D possibly corresponds to TRBD1 (6 bases). V lost 5 bases and J 5 bases, leaving 24 bases between the germline ends. This CDR3 has 17 residues. Germline CDR1 and CDR2: PRHDT and FYEKMQ (reference sequence). The CDR3 protein is CASSTARGHRMMETQYF. For the CDR3, the DNA is TGTGCCAGCAGCACCGCCCGGGGACACAGAATGATGGAGACCCAGTACTTC. The entire variable domain, with the rest obtained from reference TRBV13 and TRBJ2-5, is as follows: AAGVIQSPRHLIKEKRETATLKCYPIPRHDTVYWYQQGPGQDPQFLISFYEKMQSDKGSIPDRFSAQQFSDYHSELNMSSLELGDSALYFCASSTARGHRMMETQYFGPGTRLLVL.

The chain links TRBV28 to TRBJ1-1; D is uncertain. The V end lost 4 bases, the J end lost 0 bases, and 9 bases lay between the germline ends. This CDR3 is 14 amino acids long. Germline V gives CDR1 MDHEN, CDR2 SYDVKM. CDR3 nucleotide sequence: TGTGCCAGCAGTTCTTCCGGTGTGAACACTGAAGCTTTCTTT. This sequence encodes CASSSSGVNTEAFF.

This chain links TRBV24-1 with TRBJ1-3; tentative D call: TRBD1 (6 bases). Germline V CDR1 and CDR2: KGHDR, SFDVKD. This CDR3 spans 14 amino acids. V was cut by 4 bases and J by 4 bases, with 10 bases left in between. CDR3 sequence (DNA): TGTGCCACCAGTGAAGGGACACCCGGAAACACCATATATTTT. Encoded protein: CATSEGTPGNTIYF.

The chain links TRBV7-8 to TRBJ1-6; D uncertain. CDR3 length: 18 residues. V shed 5 bases and J shed 3 bases, with 20 bases lying between them. Germline-derived CDR1 and CDR2 are SGHVS and FQNEAQ. CDR3 amino acids: CASSDREVTSDYNSPLHF. DNA for the CDR3: TGTGCCAGCAGCGATAGAGAGGTTACGTCTGACTATAATTCACCCCTCCACTTT.

This chain links TRBV7-5 with TRBJ1-6; the table's D gene call, TRBD1, was not cross checked with the DNA. TRBV7-5 is a recognized pseudogene. The CDR3 contains 14 residues. The CDR3 reads CARSLAGVGSPLHF. In DNA, the CDR3 is TGTGCCAGAAGCTTAGCAGGCGTCGGTTCACCCCTCCACTTT.

This clone was counted once. Other DNA sequences in the same sample also yield this CDR3. V usage is TRBV27 and J usage is TRBJ2-7, with D possibly matching TRBD1 (6 bases). Trimming removed 4 bases from V and 2 bases from J, with 9 bases in between. This CDR3 spans 13 amino acids. Looked up from germline, CDR1 is MNHEY and CDR2 is SMNVEV (reference sequence). CDR3 in DNA: TGTGCCAGCAGTTACAGGGTAACCTACGAGCAGTACTTC. The encoded protein is CASSYRVTYEQYF.

This clone was seen once. The V gene is TRBV6-6, the J gene TRBJ1-4; tentatively, D is TRBD1 (5 bases). The CDR3 consists of 20 residues. Germline V gene lookup returns CDR1 MNHNY and CDR2 SVGAGI (reference sequence). The germline V and J ends were trimmed by 6 bases and 6 bases, with 32 bases remaining between them. The CDR3 DNA reads TGTGCCAGCAGCCTAACGTCAACGGGACCCGATACCCCAATTGATGAAAAACTGTTTTTT. This encodes CASSLTSTGPDTPIDEKLFF.

This clone has just one count. The chain couples TRBV6-1 to TRBJ2-1, with 8 bases aligning to TRBD1. J lost 3 bases, V lost 3 bases, and 4 bases had no gene match. The length of the CDR3 is 15 residues. In germline, CDR1 is MNHNS, CDR2 SASEGT. The CDR3 DNA sequence: TGTGCCAGCAGTGACGGACAGGGATTCTACAATGAGCAGTTCTTC. It encodes CASSDGQGFYNEQFF.

This chain links TRBV28 with TRBJ2-7, with 8 bases aligning to TRBD1. CDR1 and CDR2 from the germline V gene are MDHEN and SYDVKM. This CDR3 comprises 14 residues. CDR3 DNA sequence: TGTGGGACAGGGACCCGTTTTGGGACCTACGAGCAGTACTTC. Its protein is CGTGTRFGTYEQYF.

This chain links TRBV6-5 with TRBJ2-7; 7 bases are a match to TRBD2. The germline V gene encodes CDR1 MNHEY and CDR2 SVGAGI. Trimming took 2 bases from V and 0 from J; bases not matched to a gene: 4. This CDR3 has 15 amino acids. The CDR3: CASSYTAGASYEQYF. The CDR3 coding sequence is TGTGCCAGCAGTTACACGGCGGGAGCCTCCTACGAGCAGTACTTC.